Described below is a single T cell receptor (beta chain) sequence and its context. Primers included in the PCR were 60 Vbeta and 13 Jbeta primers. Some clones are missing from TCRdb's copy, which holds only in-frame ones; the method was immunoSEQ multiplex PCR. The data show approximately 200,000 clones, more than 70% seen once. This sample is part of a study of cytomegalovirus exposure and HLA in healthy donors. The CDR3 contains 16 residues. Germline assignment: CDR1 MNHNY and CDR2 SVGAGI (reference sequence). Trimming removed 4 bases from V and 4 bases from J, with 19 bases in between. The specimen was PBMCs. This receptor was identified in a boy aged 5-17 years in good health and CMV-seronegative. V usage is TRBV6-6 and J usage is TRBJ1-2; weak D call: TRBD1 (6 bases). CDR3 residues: CASSSTADDRPYGYTF. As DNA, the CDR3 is TGTGCCAGCAGTTCGACCGCGGACGACAGGCCCTATGGCTACACCTTC.